The text below deals with one TCR beta chain. The target antigen is unknown. V was shortened by 0 bases and J by 1 base, with 3 bases between the two germline ends. Germline-derived CDR1 and CDR2 are SGHTA and FQGTGA. CDR3 size: 14 residues. Only in-frame clones appear in the TCRdb table, and some are missing; sequencing was by immunoSEQ multiplex PCR. The table lists 30,000 to 50,000 clones, 75% to 85% of them singletons. The sample comes from a study of T cells in localized non-small cell lung cancer. Study-wide points: Those with higher blood T cell density had longer overall survival. Compared with tumor, uninvolved adjacent lung displayed greater T cell clonality, ranking highest overall. Out of the top 100 tumor clones, a median approximately 50 were seen in adjacent lung.

This sequence originates from a woman aged 40 to 75 with stage II squamous cell lung carcinoma. This chain joins TRBV7-3 and TRBJ2-2, with D hard to call. Sequenced material: PBMCs, taken before any cancer treatment. CDR3 residues: CASSLTQNTGELFF. The CDR3 nucleotides are TGTGCCAGCAGCTTAACTCAGAACACCGGGGAGCTGTTTTTT.